These 13 T cell receptor beta chains were sequenced from one sample in a study of CD8 T cells in ankylosing spondylitis. Study conclusions and caveats: Ankylosing spondylitis blood appeared to carry a characteristic TCR beta motif of several highly homologous variants.

Each CDR3 protein is one row after TCRdb ran MiXCR on the 5' RACE reads. The sample shows roughly 700,000 distinct CDR3 sequences, 15% to 20% of them seen only once. No antigens are known for them. The sequenced material came from blood, either unsorted or a sorted T cell fraction (not recorded which). The source is a male donor with ankylosing spondylitis.

The rearrangement joins TRBV11-1 to TRBJ2-3; possible D gene TRBD1, 5 bases. Trimming shortened V by 4 bases and J by 2 bases, and 13 bases separated the two germline ends. Per germline, CDR1 SGHAT and CDR2 FQDESV (reference sequence). The CDR3 contains 15 residues. The CDR3 DNA reads as TGTGCCAGCAGCTCGGACACCCGGACCACAGATACGCAGTATTTT. This sequence encodes CASSSDTRTTDTQYF.

The chain is built from TRBV6-1 and TRBJ2-1, with D possibly called TRBD1 or TRBD2 (5 bases each). Trimming removed 7 bases at V and 8 bases at J, with 27 bases between. Germline loops: CDR1 MNHNS, CDR2 SASEGT. CDR3 length: 17 amino acids. The CDR3 bases are TGTGCCAGCACCGACCGCCCCAGGGAGCGAAAACGGGATGAGCAGTTCTTC. Its protein product is CASTDRPRERKRDEQFF.

V gene TRBV7-2 combines with J gene TRBJ1-1; D gene ambiguous. This CDR3 is 15 amino acids long. V was clipped by 1 base and J by 2 bases, with 11 bases between them. The germline CDR1 and CDR2 sequences are SGHTA and FQGNSA. CDR3: CASSLDKGFNTEAFF. The CDR3 nucleotides are TGTGCCAGCAGCTTAGATAAGGGCTTCAACACTGAAGCTTTCTTT.

This chain uses TRBV5-6 with TRBJ2-3; 9 bases map to TRBD2. The V gene end was trimmed by 6 bases and the J gene end by 4 bases; junction bases not matched to a gene: 9. This CDR3 has 15 amino acids. Per germline, CDR1 SGHDT and CDR2 YYEEEE. The CDR3 here is CASTIAGEGADTQYF. CDR3 DNA: TGTGCCAGCACCATAGCGGGAGAAGGCGCAGATACGCAGTATTTT. The whole variable domain, filled in from reference TRBV5-6 and TRBJ2-3, reads DAGVTQSPTHLIKTRGQQVTLRCSPKSGHDTVSWYQQALGQGPQFIFQYYEEEERQRGNFPDRFSGHQFPNYSSELNVNALLLGDSALYLCASTIAGEGADTQYFGPGTRLTVL.

This chain connects TRBV3-1 to TRBJ2-4; 9 nucleotides match TRBD1. This CDR3 has 14 residues. Looked up from germline, CDR1 is LGHDT and CDR2 is YNNKEL (reference sequence). Trimming at V came to 9 bases and at J to 4 bases, leaving 7 bases not matched to a gene. The CDR3 region is CARRQGQGKNIQYF. The CDR3 DNA reads as TGTGCCAGGAGGCAGGGACAGGGTAAAAACATTCAGTACTTC.

The CDR3 here is CASSRRAGGLGDTGELFF. CDR3 DNA: TGTGCCAGCAGCAGACGCGCCGGGGGGTTAGGGGACACCGGGGAGCTGTTTTTT. This chain uses TRBV9 with TRBJ2-2, with 7 bases identical to TRBD2. Looked up from germline, CDR1 is SGDLS and CDR2 is YYNGEE. This CDR3 has 18 residues. V shed 4 bases and J 3 bases; nucleotides not matched to a gene: 15.

The chain uses TRBV7-9 and TRBJ2-5; 9 bases agree with TRBD1. Trimming cost V 5 bases and J 2 bases; bases outside gene matches: 12. Germline values: CDR1 SEHNR, CDR2 FQNEAQ (reference sequence). This CDR3 is 17 amino acids long. CDR3 amino acids: CASSRLQDRGDQETQYF. DNA of the CDR3: TGTGCCAGCAGCCGCCTTCAGGACAGGGGAGATCAAGAGACCCAGTACTTC.

This clonotype has a handful of counts. DNA of the CDR3: TGTGCCAGCTCACCAGGACAGGGACTTGGAAACACCATATATTTT. Amino acids: CASSPGQGLGNTIYF. J is TRBJ1-3 and V is TRBV18; TRBD1 matches 8 bases. The CDR3 sequence is 15 residues long. Germline V gene lookup returns CDR1 KGHSH and CDR2 LQKENI. V gave up 2 bases and J gave up 3 bases; unmatched junction bases: 3.

This clonotype was seen a few times. The chain carries TRBV12-3 or TRBV12-4 and TRBJ2-6, with a possible D match to TRBD1 (6 bases). Deletions cut 3 bases from V and 1 base from J, with 10 bases between. The CDR3 consists of 16 residues. CDR3: CASSFEQGSGANVLTF. DNA of the CDR3: TGTGCCAGCAGTTTTGAACAGGGTTCTGGGGCCAACGTCCTGACTTTC.

CDR3 region: CASSREGGQGFGYTF. CDR3 nucleotide sequence: TGCGCCAGCAGCCGAGAGGGGGGACAGGGCTTTGGCTACACCTTC. The V and J genes are TRBV4-1 and TRBJ1-2, with TRBD1 identical over 9 bases. V gave up 4 bases and J gave up 7 bases; unmatched junction bases: 10. The germline CDR1 and CDR2 sequences are MGHRA and YSYEKL. This CDR3 is 15 amino acids long.

J is TRBJ2-2 and V is TRBV4-1; a weak D match, TRBD2 (6 bases). Looked up from germline, CDR1 is MGHRA and CDR2 is YSYEKL. The CDR3 covers 17 residues. The V end was cut by 1 base, the J end by 2 bases, with 14 bases between. In DNA, the CDR3 is TGCGCCAGCAGCCAAGTGGGACCCGGGGGAAACACCGGGGAGCTGTTTTTT. As protein: CASSQVGPGGNTGELFF.

This clonotype was seen repeatedly, ten times or more. The rearrangement joins TRBV5-1 to TRBJ2-5; 12 bases are a match to TRBD2. V gave up 0 bases and J gave up 3 bases; unmatched junction bases: 0. The CDR3 runs to 15 residues. The germline gives CDR1 SGHRS, CDR2 YFSETQ. The CDR3, as DNA: TGCGCCAGCAGCTTGGGACTAGCGGGGGAAGAGACCCAGTACTTC. Encoded protein: CASSLGLAGEETQYF.

This clonotype was seen only a few times. The chain uses TRBV5-1 and TRBJ1-1, with D perhaps matching TRBD1 (5 bases). The CDR3 runs to 14 residues. Germline lookup yields CDR1 SGHRS and CDR2 YFSETQ. V lost 2 bases, J lost 3 bases, and 11 bases lay in between. The DNA for the CDR3 is TGCGCCAGCAGCTTCGCGGGGGGGGACACTGAAGCTTTCTTT. Translating it yields CASSFAGGDTEAFF.